Sequencing of this TCR beta chain was carried out in a study of blood T cell repertoires in COVID-19. Study context: Both acute and convalescent COVID-19 samples were obtained from the United States, Italy and Spain. The cDNA or gDNA used as material had been derived from T cells, B-cell-depleted T cells, or PBMCs.

Unmatched junction bases numbered 3, after V lost 1 base and J lost 2 bases. CDR1 is SEHNR, CDR2 FQNEAQ, per germline (reference sequence). This CDR3 has 15 residues. As handled by the study authors: Amplification of reference gene primers provided the estimated nucleated cell counts. Clones were read by immunoSEQ multiplex PCR, and TCRdb kept only the in-frame ones, dropping some. Clone size and the V and J calls come from that table; the DNA yielded D and trimming. Of over 130,000 clones in the sample, around 90% were seen once. Sequenced material: peripheral blood. This clonotype was obtained from a woman aged 80 or older with acute or convalescent COVID-19. The chain employs TRBV7-9 and TRBJ2-7; TRBD2 matches 9 bases. The CDR3, as DNA: TGTGCCAGCAGCTTAGTGCTAGCGGGACCCTACGAGCAGTACTTC. Encoded protein: CASSLVLAGPYEQYF.